This TCR beta chain came from a study of T-cell memory formation after mild COVID-19. Constant-segment primers were used for 5'RACE, and the resulting TCR alpha and TCR beta cDNA libraries carried sample barcodes and UMIs. A single record per CDR3 protein comes from TCRdb applying MiXCR to the 5' RACE reads. The sample comprises 400,000 or so distinct CDR3 sequences, roughly 20% of which are singletons, and 8.4% rests with the top ten. The germline V gene has CDR1 SGHRS and CDR2 YFSETQ. The length of the CDR3 is 13 residues. V was pared by 5 bases and J by 7 bases, with 7 bases of the junction left unmatched. Study-wide points: Day 15 to 85 contracting clones showed balanced CD4/CD8; later expanders leaned CD4+. Contracting clones localized mainly to CM and EM when CD4+ and mainly to EMRA when CD8+.

This clonotype was detected only a few times. Its antigen is still unknown. The chain recombines TRBV5-1 with TRBJ1-1; TRBD1 matches 8 bases. Material for sequencing was PBMCs or a T cell subset sorted from them (not recorded which). This sequence originates from an adult woman who had mild COVID-19 (a few samples of this study predate the infection). Cell type and time point are not known. The CDR3 here is CASRSGTGNEAFF. CDR3 sequence (DNA): TGCGCCAGCAGATCCGGGACAGGCAATGAAGCTTTCTTT.